This T cell receptor beta chain was recorded in a study of T cell responses to AZD1222 COVID-19 vaccine. Findings and limits, study-wide: There were mostly white British donors and more females than males, and clonal diversity was possibly underestimated.

The method was immunoSEQ multiplex PCR; TCRdb's version includes in-frame clones alone and lacks a portion of them. The data contain about 140,000 clones, around 85% of them singletons. Comments on this clone: Its antigen is undetermined.

V trimming: 6 bases; J trimming: 2 bases; junction bases outside the gene matches: 7. CDR3 size: 14 residues. From germline, CDR1 is LNHDA and CDR2 SQIVND (reference sequence). The chain links TRBV19 to TRBJ2-7, with 7 positions matching TRBD2. The sequencing used peripheral blood, collected 28 days after the second dose of the MenACWY control vaccine. The TCR was taken from an adult who received the MenACWY meningococcal vaccine as a control. CDR3 region: CASRATGGTYEQYF. Written as DNA, the CDR3 is TGTGCCAGTAGGGCGACGGGGGGAACCTACGAGCAGTACTTC.